Included here is one T cell receptor (beta chain) sequence, with context. The CDR3 extends over 15 amino acids. The germline V gene has CDR1 MDHEN and CDR2 SYDVKM. Trimming removed 3 bases from V and 6 bases from J, with 15 bases in between. The record originates from a study of blood T cell repertoires in COVID-19. Looking at the study overall: Samples representing acute and convalescent COVID-19 were sourced from the United States, Italy and Spain. Nucleic acid was either cDNA or gDNA, and it came from T cells, B-cell-depleted T cells, or PBMCs.

Original data processing: For nucleated cells, counts were estimated from reference gene primer amplification. Some clones are missing from TCRdb's copy, which holds only in-frame ones; the method was immunoSEQ multiplex PCR. D and trimming were read from the DNA, whereas the V and J calls and clone size are those reported in that table. The repertoire holds 59,000 or so clones, with 79% as singletons. The sequenced sample was peripheral blood. This TCR was sampled from a man aged 55 to 70 with acute or convalescent COVID-19. The gene calls are TRBV28 and TRBJ2-1; D may be TRBD1 (5 bases). The CDR3 DNA is TGTGCCAGCAGTTTCGTACCAGGGATAGGCAATGAGCAGTTCTTC. The encoded protein is CASSFVPGIGNEQFF. The whole variable domain, remainder taken from reference TRBV28 and TRBJ2-1, is DVKVTQSSRYLVKRTGEKVFLECVQDMDHENMFWYRQDPGLGLRLIYFSYDVKMKEKGDIPEGYSVSREKKERFSLILESASTNQTSMYLCASSFVPGIGNEQFFGPGTRLTVL.